The 25 T cell receptor beta chains below all came from one sample that was sequenced in a study of blood T cell repertoires in COVID-19 (dated by TCRdb to between 2020 and 2021). Receptor libraries were prepared by the immunoSEQ multiplex PCR assay. This immuneACCESS table, as held by TCRdb, lists in-frame sequences with V and J called but not all clones. Of the missing ones, under half trace to an unresolved V gene in checked studies; the others have no known cause. The sample data list about 300,000 clones, and 86% of these were observed just once. 3.5% to 4.5% of the sample is taken by the ten largest. Sequenced: PBMCs or T cells enriched from blood (not recorded which). The receptors here all came from a man aged 25 to 40 who had recovered from COVID-19.

This clone has a handful of counts. V gene TRBV18 combines with J gene TRBJ2-3, with D perhaps matching TRBD2 (5 bases). The CDR3 contains 15 residues. Germline CDR1 reads KGHSH; CDR2 reads LQKENI. Trimming took off 8 bases at V and 6 bases at J, with 21 bases between the two ends. The CDR3 DNA reads TGTGCCAGCGCCCGGACTCCACTATGGAGGGATACGCAGTATTTT. Its translation is CASARTPLWRDTQYF.

The V call is TRBV7-6, the J call TRBJ1-3; 9 bases fit TRBD1. Per the germline V gene, CDR1 is SGHVS and CDR2 is FNYEAQ. The CDR3 is 14 residues long. The trim removed 5 bases at V and 8 bases at J, leaving 7 bases unmatched. Here the CDR3 reads CASSDRDRADTIYF. The CDR3 nucleotides read TGTGCCAGCAGCGACCGGGACAGGGCAGACACCATATATTTT.

The chain is built from TRBV23-1 and TRBJ2-5; no definite D call. TRBV23-1 is an ORF, with its function uncertain. V lost 2 bases, J lost 4 bases, and 20 bases lay in between. This CDR3 comprises 17 residues. This CDR3 is CASSQRGNPNSTETQYF. The CDR3 nucleotides are TGCGCCAGCAGTCAACGAGGCAATCCCAATTCAACAGAGACCCAGTACTTC.

The V and J genes are TRBV2 and TRBJ2-3; possibly TRBD2 for D (6 bases). Trimming cost V 1 base and J 3 bases, with 11 bases left between them. From germline, CDR1 is SNHLY and CDR2 FYNNEI. This CDR3 region has 15 residues. The CDR3 here is CASSEGGKRTDTQYF. CDR3 DNA: TGTGCCAGCAGTGAAGGCGGGAAGAGGACAGATACGCAGTATTTT.

The chain links TRBV15 to TRBJ1-1; TRBD1 aligns across 8 bases. With V trimmed by 3 bases and J by 0 bases, 12 bases remained unmatched. The germline V gene encodes CDR1 LNHNV and CDR2 YYDKDF (reference sequence). The CDR3 is 18 residues long. CDR3 coding DNA: TGTGCCACCAGCAGCGCTTGGGACAGGTCTATCATGAACACTGAAGCTTTCTTT. It translates to CATSSAWDRSIMNTEAFF.

V and J are TRBV24-1 and TRBJ1-2; 9 positions match TRBD1. Germline CDR1 and CDR2: KGHDR and SFDVKD. Trimming removed 9 bases from V and 4 bases from J; junction bases left unmatched: 5. CDR3 length: 13 residues. CDR3: CATSSGQGYGYTF. The DNA of the CDR3 is TGTGCCACCTCCTCGGGACAGGGCTATGGCTACACCTTC.

This clone was recorded a few times. The chain uses TRBV2 and TRBJ1-1, with no clear D. CDR1 and CDR2 (germline): SNHLY, FYNNEI. Between the trimmed V and J ends, which lost 1 base and 5 bases, there was a span of 11 bases. This CDR3 region has 14 residues. The CDR3 bases are TGTGCCAGCAGTGAAGGCCACCGTAGAACTGAAGCTTTCTTT. Its translation: CASSEGHRRTEAFF.

The chain joins TRBV9 to TRBJ2-3; TRBD2 might be the D (5 bases). The CDR3 is 12 amino acids. V lost 5 bases and J 4 bases, leaving 8 bases between the germline ends. Looked up from germline, CDR1 is SGDLS and CDR2 is YYNGEE. CDR3 protein: CASRELADTQYF. The DNA of the CDR3 is TGTGCCAGCAGAGAACTAGCAGATACGCAGTATTTT.

This chain joins TRBV27 and TRBJ2-7, with D tentatively TRBD1 (6 bases). V gave up 2 bases and J gave up 5 bases, with 19 bases separating them. CDR3 size: 16 residues. Germline CDR1 reads MNHEY; CDR2 reads SMNVEV (reference sequence). CDR3 residues: CASSLGGGQSFHEQYF. Written as DNA, the CDR3 is TGTGCCAGCAGTTTAGGGGGTGGACAGTCGTTCCACGAGCAGTACTTC.

Many counts were recorded for this clone. The genes are TRBV5-1 and TRBJ1-1, with TRBD1 as a possible D gene (6 bases). The V gene's germline CDR1 is SGHRS and CDR2 YFSETQ. V was trimmed by 2 bases and J by 1 base, leaving 12 bases between them. The CDR3 has 15 residues. For the CDR3, the DNA is TGCGCCAGCAGCTTCTCTCAGGGACAGAACACTGAAGCTTTCTTT. This translates into CASSFSQGQNTEAFF.

The V gene is TRBV3-1 (or the pseudogene TRBV3-2), the J gene TRBJ2-7, with 9 nucleotides matching TRBD1. The CDR3 consists of 15 residues. Trimming cost V 4 bases and J 2 bases; bases outside gene matches: 6. In germline, CDR1 is LGHDT, CDR2 YNNKEL (reference sequence). CDR3 sequence reads: CASSLGTGQTYEQYF. CDR3 nucleotide sequence: TGTGCCAGCAGCCTAGGGACAGGGCAAACCTACGAGCAGTACTTC.

This clone was seen once. The chain recombines TRBV30 with TRBJ1-1; tentative D call: TRBD1 (6 bases). Trimming stripped 0 bases from V and 0 bases from J, with 14 bases between. This CDR3 spans 16 amino acids. Germline V gene lookup returns CDR1 GTSNPN and CDR2 SVGIG (reference sequence). CDR3 coding DNA: TGTGCCTGGAGTGTCCGGGACACTCACATGAACACTGAAGCTTTCTTT. This gives the protein CAWSVRDTHMNTEAFF. The whole variable domain, filled in from reference TRBV30 and TRBJ1-1, reads SQTIHQWPATLVQPVGSPLSLECTVEGTSNPNLYWYRQAAGRGLQLLFYSVGIGQISSEVPQNLSASRPQDRQFILSSKKLLLSDSGFYLCAWSVRDTHMNTEAFFGQGTRLTVV.

This chain links TRBV18 with TRBJ1-4, with D perhaps TRBD1 (5 bases). The germline V and J ends were trimmed by 5 bases and 4 bases, with 14 bases remaining between them. Per germline, CDR1 KGHSH and CDR2 LQKENI. This CDR3 is 15 amino acids long. Here the CDR3 reads CASSEGAVINEKLFF. The DNA for the CDR3 is TGTGCCAGCTCAGAAGGGGCAGTGATTAATGAAAAACTGTTTTTT.

This clone was detected only once. The chain couples TRBV11-2 to TRBJ2-7, with 10 bases fitting TRBD2. J lost 6 bases, V lost 3 bases, and 11 bases had no gene match. This CDR3 comprises 16 residues. Germline V gene lookup returns CDR1 SGHAT and CDR2 FQNNGV. CDR3 bases: TGTGCCAGCAGCTTGGCGCTAGCGGGAGAAAAGGGCGAGCAGTACTTC. This encodes CASSLALAGEKGEQYF.

The chain joins TRBV28 to TRBJ2-1, with a possible D match to TRBD2 (6 bases). This CDR3 has 12 residues. Germline V gene sequence: CDR1 MDHEN, CDR2 SYDVKM. V gave up 8 bases and J gave up 5 bases, with 10 bases separating them. DNA of the CDR3: TGTGCCAGCGTGTGGGGGGACAATGAGCAGTTCTTC. Amino acid sequence: CASVWGDNEQFF.

The chain carries TRBV27 and TRBJ2-7; D is perhaps TRBD2 (5 bases). Trimming stripped 0 bases from V and 2 bases from J, with 23 bases between. Per the germline V gene, CDR1 is MNHEY and CDR2 is SMNVEV (reference sequence). CDR3 length: 19 amino acids. In nucleotides, the CDR3 is TGTGCCAGCAGTTTATCTTTATTACAAAGGAGGACGACCCCCTACGAGCAGTACTTC. Encoded protein: CASSLSLLQRRTTPYEQYF.

The J gene is TRBJ2-3, the V gene TRBV5-1; 8 nucleotides agree with TRBD1. This CDR3 has 16 residues. After removal of 0 bases from V and 0 bases from J, the junction contained 3 bases not matched to a gene. CDR1 SGHRS and CDR2 YFSETQ come from the germline V gene. Written as DNA, the CDR3 is TGCGCCAGCAGCTTGGATCGGACAGGGAGCACAGATACGCAGTATTTT. Amino acid sequence: CASSLDRTGSTDTQYF.

This rearrangement joins TRBV11-3 to TRBJ2-7; 7 bases are a match to TRBD2. This CDR3 contains 16 residues. CDR1 is SGHNT, CDR2 YENEEA, per germline. With V trimmed by 1 base and J by 5 bases, 11 bases remained unmatched. CDR3 in DNA: TGTGCCAGCAGCTTAGGACTAGCAGACGCAGGGAACGAGCAGTACTTC. It is translated as CASSLGLADAGNEQYF.

The chain carries TRBV27 and TRBJ2-7; possibly TRBD1 for D (6 bases). Germline V gene sequence: CDR1 MNHEY, CDR2 SMNVEV (reference sequence). The V end lost 3 bases, the J end lost 3 bases, and 9 bases lay between the germline ends. The CDR3 is made up of 13 amino acids. CDR3 sequence reads: CASSLDSFYEQYF. The CDR3 DNA reads TGTGCCAGCAGTTTGGACAGTTTCTACGAGCAGTACTTC.

The CDR3 here is CASRWTGGSEKLFF. CDR3 DNA sequence: TGTGCCAGCAGGTGGACAGGGGGCAGTGAAAAACTGTTTTTT. The V gene is TRBV6-5, the J gene TRBJ1-4; 11 positions agree with TRBD1. The V gene's germline CDR1 is MNHEY and CDR2 SVGAGI. There are 14 residues in the CDR3. V was pared by 6 bases and J by 7 bases, with 4 bases of the junction left unmatched.

This chain connects TRBV27 to TRBJ1-1, with D unclear. Germline loops: CDR1 MNHEY, CDR2 SMNVEV (reference sequence). The CDR3 extends over 13 amino acids. V was cut by 3 bases and J by 14 bases, with 19 bases left in between. CDR3 sequence (DNA): TGTGCCAGCAGTTTCGGAAGTTCCTCACTAGGCTTCTTT. It yields the protein CASSFGSSSLGFF.

The CDR3 sequence is CASSPLVGEAGELFF. CDR3 DNA: TGTGCCAGCAGCCCCCTTGTCGGGGAGGCCGGGGAGCTGTTTTTT. The rearrangement joins TRBV4-2 to TRBJ2-2, with D maybe TRBD2 (6 bases). V gave up 4 bases and J gave up 6 bases, with 15 bases separating them. Germline-derived CDR1 and CDR2 are LGHNA and YNFKEQ. The CDR3 totals 15 residues.

This clone appeared a single time. CDR3 nucleotide sequence: TGTGCCAGCAGTGAAGTGACGGGGGGGGACACTGAAGCTTTCTTT. Protein product: CASSEVTGGDTEAFF. This chain links TRBV6-1 with TRBJ1-1; a weak D match, TRBD1 (5 bases). The CDR3 totals 15 residues. Per germline, CDR1 MNHNS and CDR2 SASEGT. Trimming left V 1 base short and J 3 bases short, with 12 bases between.

Comments on this clone: Other DNA sequences from this sample encode an identical CDR3 as well. The genes are TRBV6-5 and TRBJ1-5; 9 bases are a match to TRBD1. V lost 5 bases, J lost 1 base, and 3 bases stayed unmatched. Germline CDR1 MNHEY, CDR2 SVGAGI. The CDR3 spans 15 residues. CDR3 nucleotide sequence: TGTGCCAGCAGTCCAGACAGGGGGAGCAATCAGCCCCAGCATTTT. Translating it yields CASSPDRGSNQPQHF.

The chain joins TRBV14 to TRBJ2-3, with a tentative D call TRBD2 (7 bases). The germline gives CDR1 SGHDN, CDR2 FVKESK. Trimming took 1 base from V and 4 from J, leaving 12 bases between them. The CDR3 has 15 amino acids. CDR3 sequence (DNA): TGTGCCAGCAGCCAAGGTCAGGGGAGGGCAGATACGCAGTATTTT. This sequence encodes CASSQGQGRADTQYF.